This entry lists 13 T cell receptor beta chains sequenced from one sample in a study of CD8 T cells in Susac syndrome (dated by TCRdb to 2018 to 2020). Library creation used the immunoSEQ multiplex PCR assay. RNA was extracted with the RNeasy kit and about 0.5 to 1 ug was reverse transcribed using random hexamers. TCRdb redid the processing of the public reads, applying fastp at Q25 and MiXCR, and retained in-frame beta chains. Identical CDR3 proteins give one entry, which carries the most common genes and DNA. This sample comprises around 180,000 distinct CDR3 sequences, approximately 93% of them detected only once. In total, the top ten clones hold roughly 0.1% of the sample. The sequenced sample was CD4+ T cells from PBMCs. These receptor sequences come from a human donor with multiple sclerosis.

The rearrangement uses TRBV2 and TRBJ2-1, with TRBD1 identical over 7 bases. Trimming removed 5 bases from V and 15 bases from J; junction bases left unmatched: 10. The germline V gene encodes CDR1 SNHLY and CDR2 FYNNEI. The CDR3 spans 12 residues. The CDR3 bases are TGTGCCAGCAGTTCCCCCCCGGGACAGCCGTTCTTC. It encodes CASSSPPGQPFF.

This clonotype is a singleton in its sample. The rearrangement links TRBV2 to TRBJ1-2; D gene unclear. The CDR3 runs 14 residues. Trimming pared 3 bases from V and 4 bases from J, leaving 12 bases between. CDR1 is SNHLY, CDR2 FYNNEI, per germline. CDR3 in DNA: TGTGCCAGCAGTGAGGGCCTGACCTTCTATGGCTACACCTTC. It codes for CASSEGLTFYGYTF.

The chain has TRBV5-6 and TRBJ2-4, with TRBD1 identical over 8 bases. The CDR3 is 14 amino acids. Germline values: CDR1 SGHDT, CDR2 YYEEEE. V trimming: 3 bases; J trimming: 5 bases; junction bases outside the gene matches: 4. For the CDR3, the DNA is TGTGCCAGCAGCTCGGACAGGGTAGAAAACATTCAGTACTTC. The encoded protein is CASSSDRVENIQYF.

This CDR3 reads CSARLIGTSAYNEQFF. The CDR3 bases are TGCAGTGCTAGGCTTATAGGGACTAGCGCCTACAATGAGCAGTTCTTC. The rearrangement joins TRBV20-1 to TRBJ2-1, with 10 bases aligning to TRBD2. This CDR3 contains 16 residues. CDR1 is DFQATT, CDR2 SNEGSKA, per germline (reference sequence). Trimming cost V 3 bases and J 2 bases; bases outside gene matches: 7.

This chain joins TRBV11-1 and TRBJ2-5; D might be TRBD1 (5 bases). The V gene lost 3 bases and the J gene lost 4 bases, with 6 bases spanning the gap. Germline assignment: CDR1 SGHAT and CDR2 FQDESV (reference sequence). The CDR3 is made up of 12 amino acids. CDR3 protein: CASSFQGETQYF. The CDR3 coding sequence is TGTGCCAGCAGCTTCCAGGGAGAGACCCAGTACTTC.

V gene TRBV30 combines with J gene TRBJ1-3, with D perhaps TRBD1 (5 bases). Germline values: CDR1 GTSNPN, CDR2 SVGIG (reference sequence). V lost 0 bases to trimming and J lost 7 bases, with 16 bases between them. This CDR3 is built from 15 residues. CDR3 DNA: TGTGCCTGGAGTGTAAGGGGCAGGGCAACTAACACCATATATTTT. It codes for CAWSVRGRATNTIYF. The full variable domain, its missing parts supplied by reference TRBV30 and TRBJ1-3, is SQTIHQWPATLVQPVGSPLSLECTVEGTSNPNLYWYRQAAGRGLQLLFYSVGIGQISSEVPQNLSASRPQDRQFILSSKKLLLSDSGFYLCAWSVRGRATNTIYFGEGSWLTVV.

This rearrangement joins TRBV9 to TRBJ1-4; no clear D gene. Germline CDR1 is SGDLS and CDR2 is YYNGEE. V was clipped by 0 bases and J by 5 bases, with 14 bases between them. This CDR3 region has 16 residues. CDR3 region: CASSVGLALGNEKLFF. DNA for the CDR3: TGTGCCAGCAGCGTAGGACTCGCTCTAGGGAATGAAAAACTGTTTTTT.

This clonotype was observed once. V is TRBV2 and J is TRBJ2-5, with D unresolved. Germline V gene sequence: CDR1 SNHLY, CDR2 FYNNEI. This CDR3 is 12 amino acids long. V was trimmed by 4 bases and J by 5 bases, leaving 8 bases between them. The chain's CDR3 is CASSGDDETQYF. The CDR3 DNA follows: TGTGCCAGCAGTGGGGATGACGAGACCCAGTACTTC. Supplemented by reference TRBV2 and TRBJ2-5, the full variable domain reads EPEVTQTPSHQVTQMGQEVILRCVPISNHLYFYWYRQILGQKVEFLVSFYNNEISEKSEIFDDQFSVERPDGSNFTLKIRSTKLEDSAMYFCASSGDDETQYFGPGTRLLVL.

This clonotype appeared a single time. V usage is TRBV5-1 and J usage is TRBJ2-1; D uncertain. V dropped 2 bases and J dropped 8 bases, with 8 bases sitting between them. This CDR3 region has 12 residues. CDR1 and CDR2 from the germline V gene are SGHRS and YFSETQ. CDR3 nucleotide sequence: TGCGCCAGCAGCTTACCACACGATGAGCAGTTCTTC. It codes for CASSLPHDEQFF.

This clonotype was found once. The genes are TRBV28 and TRBJ1-5, with D uncertain. There are 12 residues in the CDR3. The germline V and J ends were trimmed by 8 bases and 6 bases, with 11 bases remaining between them. Germline V gene data show CDR1 as MDHEN and CDR2 as SYDVKM. The CDR3 DNA is TGTGCCAGCGGAGAGGAGGGTCAGCCCCAGCATTTT. It yields the protein CASGEEGQPQHF.

To note about this clonotype: This CDR3 fails to terminate in the conserved phenylalanine or tryptophan, so it likely reflects a read error. V usage is TRBV7-2 and J usage is TRBJ2-3, with 7 bases matching TRBD1. The germline CDR1 and CDR2 sequences are SGHTA and FQGNSA. This CDR3 contains 15 residues. Losses at the gene ends were 5 bases for V and 6 bases for J; bases not matched to a gene: 11. The CDR3 sequence: CASSEGQAGSDTQYL. The CDR3 DNA follows: TGTGCCAGCAGCGAAGGACAGGCCGGCAGCGATACGCAGTATTTG.

The CDR3 sequence is CASSNGQGWGELFF. CDR3 DNA sequence: TGTGCCAGCAGCAACGGACAGGGGTGGGGGGAGCTGTTTTTT. This chain links TRBV11-2 with TRBJ2-2; 9 bases line up with TRBD1. Germline loops: CDR1 SGHAT, CDR2 FQNNGV. The CDR3 length is 14 residues. V gave up 5 bases and J gave up 8 bases; unmatched junction bases: 6.

In DNA, the CDR3 is TGTGCCAGCGGAAAGTTGGAGGGGCCCCAAGAGACCCAGTACTTC. Amino acid sequence: CASGKLEGPQETQYF. The rearrangement links TRBV2 to TRBJ2-5; D perhaps matches TRBD2 (6 bases). The CDR3 has 15 residues. The germline V and J ends were trimmed by 8 bases and 1 base, with 17 bases remaining between them. The germline V gene has CDR1 SNHLY and CDR2 FYNNEI. Full variable domain (outside the CDR3, taken from reference TRBV2 and TRBJ2-5): EPEVTQTPSHQVTQMGQEVILRCVPISNHLYFYWYRQILGQKVEFLVSFYNNEISEKSEIFDDQFSVERPDGSNFTLKIRSTKLEDSAMYFCASGKLEGPQETQYFGPGTRLLVL.